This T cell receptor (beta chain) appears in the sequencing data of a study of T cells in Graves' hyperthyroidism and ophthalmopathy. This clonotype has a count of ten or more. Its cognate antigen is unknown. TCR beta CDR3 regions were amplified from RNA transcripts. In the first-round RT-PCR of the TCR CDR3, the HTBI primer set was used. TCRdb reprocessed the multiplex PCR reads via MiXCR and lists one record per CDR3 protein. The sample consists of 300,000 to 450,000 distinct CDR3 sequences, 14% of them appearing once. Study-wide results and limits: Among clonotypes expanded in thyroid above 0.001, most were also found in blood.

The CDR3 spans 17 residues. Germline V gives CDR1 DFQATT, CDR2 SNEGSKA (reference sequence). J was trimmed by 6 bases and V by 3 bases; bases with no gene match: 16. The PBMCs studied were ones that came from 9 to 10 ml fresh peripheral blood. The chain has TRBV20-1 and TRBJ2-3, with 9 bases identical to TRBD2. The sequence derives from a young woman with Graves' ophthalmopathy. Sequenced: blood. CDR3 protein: CSASPPWGRGGEDTQYF. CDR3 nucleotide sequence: TGCAGTGCTAGCCCTCCTTGGGGGCGGGGGGGCGAGGATACGCAGTATTTT.